This is a list of T cell receptor beta chains from one sample in a study of identical twins. TCRdb ran MiXCR on the 5' RACE reads and lists one entry per CDR3 protein. The sample comprises roughly 1,500,000 distinct CDR3 sequences, about 32% of which are singletons, and around 0.25% rests with the top ten. Sequencing input: cord blood. The receptors stem from a newborn girl in good health. Both conserved end residues are part of each CDR3. Fields, in order: J gene, clone size, D gene, V gene, CDR3 protein, CDR3 DNA. The D gene is left open where the match is weak. The listing skips clone size in some rows; elsewhere it reads once, few, many or a size class.

TRBJ2-3	.	.	TRBV28	CASTPHRGTDTQYF	TGTGCCAGCACCCCTCACAGAGGCACAGATACGCAGTATTTT
TRBJ2-1	few	TRBD2	TRBV7-6	CASRSTSGGATEQFF	TGTGCCAGCAGGTCCACTAGCGGGGGGGCCACTGAGCAGTTCTTC
TRBJ2-3	.	.	TRBV28	CASSLSSRGDTQYF	TGTGCCAGCAGTTTATCAAGCAGGGGAGATACGCAGTATTTT
TRBJ1-1	.	TRBD1	TRBV20-1	CSARRTGLGEAFF	TGCAGTGCTAGAAGGACAGGGTTGGGTGAAGCTTTCTTT
TRBJ2-5	few	.	TRBV21-1	CASSDDGQGQETQYF	TGTGCCAGCAGCGACGATGGACAGGGCCAAGAGACCCAGTACTTC
TRBJ1-3	.	.	TRBV2	CASSVEGNTIYF	TGTGCCAGCAGTGTGGAAGGGAACACCATATATTTT
TRBJ2-6	.	.	TRBV5-1	CASSFTRDGANVLTF	TGCGCCAGCAGCTTTACTCGGGATGGGGCCAACGTCCTGACTTTC
TRBJ2-7	.	TRBD2	TRBV29-1	CSVAGTSGEYNEQYF	TGCAGCGTTGCGGGGACTAGCGGGGAATACAATGAGCAGTACTTC
TRBJ1-5	.	TRBD1	TRBV4-2	CASSQADRVLNQPQHF	TGTGCCAGCAGCCAAGCTGACAGGGTCCTCAATCAGCCCCAGCATTTT
TRBJ2-7	.	.	TRBV5-1	CASSPRDGPYEQYF	TGCGCCAGCAGCCCCCGGGACGGTCCCTACGAGCAGTACTTC
TRBJ2-3	.	.	TRBV7-9	CASSSRLVPDTQYF	TGTGCCAGCAGCTCCCGACTAGTTCCAGATACGCAGTATTTT
TRBJ2-1	.	.	TRBV4-1	CASSQDNSYEQFF	TGCGCCAGCAGCCAAGACAACTCCTACGAGCAGTTCTTC
TRBJ2-5	few	.	TRBV10-3	CAISVGAYNEQYF	TGTGCCATCAGTGTTGGGGCTTACAATGAGCAGTACTTC
TRBJ2-3	few	.	TRBV20-1	CSARDTRINIATDTQYF	TGCAGTGCTAGAGATACTCGGATTAACATAGCAACAGATACGCAGTATTTT
TRBJ2-3	.	.	TRBV10-3	CAISGLAATQYF	TGTGCCATCAGTGGGCTAGCAGCTACGCAGTATTTT